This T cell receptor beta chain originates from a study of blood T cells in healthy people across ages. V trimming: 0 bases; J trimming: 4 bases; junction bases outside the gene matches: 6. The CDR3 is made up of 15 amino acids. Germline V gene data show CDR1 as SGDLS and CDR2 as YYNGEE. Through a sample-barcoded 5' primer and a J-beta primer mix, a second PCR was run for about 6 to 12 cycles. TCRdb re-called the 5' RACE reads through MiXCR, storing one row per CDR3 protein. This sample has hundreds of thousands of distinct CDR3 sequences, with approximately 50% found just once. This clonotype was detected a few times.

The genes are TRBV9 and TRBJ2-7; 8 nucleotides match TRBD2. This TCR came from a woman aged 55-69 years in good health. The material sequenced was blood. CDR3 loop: CASSVGSGRGYEQYF. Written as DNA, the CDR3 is TGTGCCAGCAGCGTAGGGAGCGGGAGAGGATACGAGCAGTACTTC.